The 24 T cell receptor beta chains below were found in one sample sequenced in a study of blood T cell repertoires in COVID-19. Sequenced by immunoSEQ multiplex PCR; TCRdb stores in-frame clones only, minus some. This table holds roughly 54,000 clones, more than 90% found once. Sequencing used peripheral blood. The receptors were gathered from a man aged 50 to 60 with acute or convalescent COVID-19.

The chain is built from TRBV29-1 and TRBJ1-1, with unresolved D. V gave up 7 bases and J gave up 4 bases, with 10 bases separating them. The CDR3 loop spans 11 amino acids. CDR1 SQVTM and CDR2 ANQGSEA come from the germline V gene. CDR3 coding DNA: TGCAGCGGGAGAGTGATCACTGAAGCTTTCTTT. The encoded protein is CSGRVITEAFF.

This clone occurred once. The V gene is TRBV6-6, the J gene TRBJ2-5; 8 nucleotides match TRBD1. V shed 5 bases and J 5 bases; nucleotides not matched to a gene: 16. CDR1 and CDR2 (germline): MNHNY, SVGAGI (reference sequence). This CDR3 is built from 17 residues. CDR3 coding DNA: TGTGCCAGCAGTCCACGCAGAAACCAGGGGGCAGGGGAGACCCAGTACTTC. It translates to CASSPRRNQGAGETQYF.

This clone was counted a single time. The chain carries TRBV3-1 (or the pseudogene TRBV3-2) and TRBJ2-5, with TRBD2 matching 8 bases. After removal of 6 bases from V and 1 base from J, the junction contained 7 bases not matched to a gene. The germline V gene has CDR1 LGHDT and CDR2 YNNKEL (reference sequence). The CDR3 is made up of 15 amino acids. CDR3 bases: TGTGCCAGCAGGAATTTAGCGGGGTCCCAAGAGACCCAGTACTTC. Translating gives CASRNLAGSQETQYF.

As DNA, the CDR3 is TGTGCCAGCAGTTCGACAGGGTCTGGAAACACCATATATTTT. Its protein product is CASSSTGSGNTIYF. The V call is TRBV9, the J call TRBJ1-3, with 7 bases aligning to TRBD1. Losses at the gene ends were 5 bases for V and 1 base for J; bases not matched to a gene: 3. Germline V gene sequence: CDR1 SGDLS, CDR2 YYNGEE. The CDR3 has 14 amino acids.

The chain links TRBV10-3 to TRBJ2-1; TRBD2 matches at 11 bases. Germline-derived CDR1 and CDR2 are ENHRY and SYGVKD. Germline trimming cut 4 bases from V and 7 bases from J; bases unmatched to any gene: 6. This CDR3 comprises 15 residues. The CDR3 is CAISALAGAGNEQFF. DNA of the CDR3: TGTGCCATCAGTGCACTAGCGGGAGCAGGGAATGAGCAGTTCTTC.

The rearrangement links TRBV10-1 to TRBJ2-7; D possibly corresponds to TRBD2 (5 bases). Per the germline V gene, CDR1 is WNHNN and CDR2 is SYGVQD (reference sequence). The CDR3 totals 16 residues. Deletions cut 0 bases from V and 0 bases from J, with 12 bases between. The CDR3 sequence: CASSESLTGSSYEQYF. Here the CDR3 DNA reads TGCGCCAGCAGTGAGTCTCTGACGGGGAGCTCCTACGAGCAGTACTTC.

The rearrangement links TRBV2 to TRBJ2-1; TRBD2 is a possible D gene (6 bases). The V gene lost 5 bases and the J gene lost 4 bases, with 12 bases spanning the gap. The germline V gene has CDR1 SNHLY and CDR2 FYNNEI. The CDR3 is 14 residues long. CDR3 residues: CASSSGLGYNEQFF. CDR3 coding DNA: TGTGCCAGCAGTTCGGGACTGGGGTACAATGAGCAGTTCTTC.

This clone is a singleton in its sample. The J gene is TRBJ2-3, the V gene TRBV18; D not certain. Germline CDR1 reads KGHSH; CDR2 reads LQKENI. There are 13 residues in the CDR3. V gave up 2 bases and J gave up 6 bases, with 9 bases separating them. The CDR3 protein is CASSPSGLDTQYF. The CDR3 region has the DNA TGTGCCAGCTCACCATCCGGGTTGGATACGCAGTATTTT.

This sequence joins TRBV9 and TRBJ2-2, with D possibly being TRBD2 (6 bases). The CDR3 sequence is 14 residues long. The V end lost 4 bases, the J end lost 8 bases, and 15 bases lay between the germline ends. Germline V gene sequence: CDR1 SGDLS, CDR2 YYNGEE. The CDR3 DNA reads TGTGCCAGCAGCCCCGGGGGACTTTCGGGGGAGCTGTTTTTT. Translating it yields CASSPGGLSGELFF.

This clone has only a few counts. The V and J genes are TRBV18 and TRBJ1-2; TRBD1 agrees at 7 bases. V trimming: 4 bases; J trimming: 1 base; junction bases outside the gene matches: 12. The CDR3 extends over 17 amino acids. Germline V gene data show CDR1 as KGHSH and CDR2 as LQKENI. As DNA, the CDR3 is TGTGCCAGCTCACTAGGGACAGCCACCGAATTTAACTATGGCTACACCTTC. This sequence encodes CASSLGTATEFNYGYTF.

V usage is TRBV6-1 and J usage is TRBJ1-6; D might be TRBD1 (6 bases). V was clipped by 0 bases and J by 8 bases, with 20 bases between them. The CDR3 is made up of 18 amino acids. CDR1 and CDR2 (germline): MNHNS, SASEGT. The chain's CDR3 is CASSEASRTARRDSPLHF. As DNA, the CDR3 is TGTGCCAGCAGTGAAGCGTCCCGGACAGCTCGGAGAGATTCACCCCTCCACTTT.

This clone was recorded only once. CDR3 DNA: TGTGCCAGCCACAGGGGGCGGGTGGATACGCAGTATTTT. This encodes CASHRGRVDTQYF. This sequence joins TRBV28 and TRBJ2-3, with TRBD1 matching 9 bases. Germline values: CDR1 MDHEN, CDR2 SYDVKM. J gave up 6 bases and V 8 bases, and 6 bases lay outside the gene matches. The CDR3 loop spans 13 amino acids.

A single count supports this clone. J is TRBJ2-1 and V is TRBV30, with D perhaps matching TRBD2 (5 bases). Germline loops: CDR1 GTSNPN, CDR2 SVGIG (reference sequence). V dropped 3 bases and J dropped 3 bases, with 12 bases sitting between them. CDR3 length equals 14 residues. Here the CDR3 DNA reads TGTGCCTGGAGCGCTCTAGCAGACTACAATGAGCAGTTCTTC. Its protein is CAWSALADYNEQFF.

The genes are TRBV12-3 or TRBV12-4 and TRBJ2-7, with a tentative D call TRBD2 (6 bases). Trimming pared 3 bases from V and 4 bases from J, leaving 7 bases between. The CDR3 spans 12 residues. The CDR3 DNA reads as TGTGCCAGCAGTTTTGCGGGGTACGAGCAGTACTTC. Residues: CASSFAGYEQYF.

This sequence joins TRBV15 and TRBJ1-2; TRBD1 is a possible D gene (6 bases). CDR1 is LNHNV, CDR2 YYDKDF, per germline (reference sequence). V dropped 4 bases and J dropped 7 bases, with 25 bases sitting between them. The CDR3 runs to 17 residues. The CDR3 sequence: CATSTSLSGGAIGGYTF. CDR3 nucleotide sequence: TGTGCCACCAGCACCTCTCTCTCGGGGGGGGCGATTGGTGGCTACACCTTC.

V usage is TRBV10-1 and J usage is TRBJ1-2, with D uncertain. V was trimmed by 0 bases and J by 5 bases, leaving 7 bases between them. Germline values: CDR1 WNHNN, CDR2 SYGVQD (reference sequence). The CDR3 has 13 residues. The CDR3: CASSESNGYGYTF. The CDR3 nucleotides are TGCGCCAGCAGTGAGTCGAACGGTTATGGCTACACCTTC.

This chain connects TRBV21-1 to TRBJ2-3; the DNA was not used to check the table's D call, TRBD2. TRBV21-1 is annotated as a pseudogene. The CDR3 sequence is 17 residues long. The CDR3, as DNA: TGTGCCAGCAGCAAAAGGGTCAGGAGCGGGACCACAGATACGCAGTATTTT. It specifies CASSKRVRSGTTDTQYF.

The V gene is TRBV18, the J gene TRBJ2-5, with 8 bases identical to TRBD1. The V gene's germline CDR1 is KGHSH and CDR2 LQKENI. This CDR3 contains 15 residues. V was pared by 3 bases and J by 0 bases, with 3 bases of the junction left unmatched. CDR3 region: CASSPLGQDQETQYF. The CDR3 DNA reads TGTGCCAGCTCACCTTTGGGACAGGACCAAGAGACCCAGTACTTC.

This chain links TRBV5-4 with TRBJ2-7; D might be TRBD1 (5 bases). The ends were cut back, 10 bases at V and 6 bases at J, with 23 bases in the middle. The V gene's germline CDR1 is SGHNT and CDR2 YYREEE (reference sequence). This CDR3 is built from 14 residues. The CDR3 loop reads CALSLGQGRGEQYF. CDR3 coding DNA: TGTGCCCTCAGCTTGGGGCAGGGAAGAGGCGAGCAGTACTTC.

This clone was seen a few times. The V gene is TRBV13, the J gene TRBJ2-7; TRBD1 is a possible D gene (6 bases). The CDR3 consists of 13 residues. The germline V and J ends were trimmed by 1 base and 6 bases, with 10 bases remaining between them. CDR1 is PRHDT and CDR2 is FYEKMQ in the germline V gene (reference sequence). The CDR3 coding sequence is TGTGCCAGCAGCTTAGACAGGGAAGGCGAGCAGTACTTC. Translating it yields CASSLDREGEQYF. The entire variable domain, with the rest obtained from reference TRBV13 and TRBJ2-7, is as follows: AAGVIQSPRHLIKEKRETATLKCYPIPRHDTVYWYQQGPGQDPQFLISFYEKMQSDKGSIPDRFSAQQFSDYHSELNMSSLELGDSALYFCASSLDREGEQYFGPGTRLTVT.

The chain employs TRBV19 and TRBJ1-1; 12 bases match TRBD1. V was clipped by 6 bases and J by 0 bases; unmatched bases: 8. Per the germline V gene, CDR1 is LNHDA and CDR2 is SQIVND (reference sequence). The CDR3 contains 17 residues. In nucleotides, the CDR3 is TGTGCCAGTAGACAGGGGACAGGGGGCTTTATGAACACTGAAGCTTTCTTT. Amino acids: CASRQGTGGFMNTEAFF.

CDR3 amino acids: CASSIIRGGVTEAFF. In DNA form, the CDR3 reads TGTGCCAGCAGCATCATCAGGGGAGGGGTCACTGAAGCTTTCTTT. The chain carries TRBV5-6 and TRBJ1-1, with a possible D match to TRBD1 (6 bases). Germline CDR1 SGHDT, CDR2 YYEEEE. V lost 4 bases, J lost 4 bases, and 17 bases lay in between. CDR3 size: 15 residues.

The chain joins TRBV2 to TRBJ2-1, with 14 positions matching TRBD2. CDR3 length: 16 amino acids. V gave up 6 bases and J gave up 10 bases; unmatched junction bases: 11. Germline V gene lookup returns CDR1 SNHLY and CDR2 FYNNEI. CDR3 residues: CASRPPGLAGANEQFF. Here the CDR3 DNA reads TGTGCCAGCAGGCCGCCGGGACTAGCGGGAGCAAACGAGCAGTTCTTC. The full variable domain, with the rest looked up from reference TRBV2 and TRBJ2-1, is EPEVTQTPSHQVTQMGQEVILRCVPISNHLYFYWYRQILGQKVEFLVSFYNNEISEKSEIFDDQFSVERPDGSNFTLKIRSTKLEDSAMYFCASRPPGLAGANEQFFGPGTRLTVL.

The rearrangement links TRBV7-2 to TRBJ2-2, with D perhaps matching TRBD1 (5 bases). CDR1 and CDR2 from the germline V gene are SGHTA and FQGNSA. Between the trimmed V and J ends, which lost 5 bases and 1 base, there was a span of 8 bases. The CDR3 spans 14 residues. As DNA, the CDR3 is TGTGCCAGCAGCCCTACAGGGAACACCGGGGAGCTGTTTTTT. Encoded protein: CASSPTGNTGELFF.